This paragraph reports one T cell receptor beta chain. What it recognizes is unknown. This sample was included in a study of human thymus T cells. Corrective heart surgery yielded the resections from which the thymus tissue came. Donors were healthy Finnish infants having corrective surgery for congenital heart defects. Profiled with immunoSEQ multiplex PCR; TCRdb holds only in-frame clones, not every one. The sample lists 120,000 or so clones; about 93% were seen once. Study observations and caveats: The authors found apparently biased V and J gene usage in thymic and blood repertoires. The related literature has documented a marked overlap of thymic repertoires among unrelated individuals.

The CDR3 length is 13 residues. The sample was thymus tissue. V and J are TRBV21-1 and TRBJ1-1; TRBD1 was called by the table and not checked on the DNA. TRBV21-1 constitutes a pseudogene. This sequence was found in a boy under three years old with a congenital heart defect but otherwise immunologically healthy. The CDR3 sequence is CASRNRVRTEAFF. In nucleotides, the CDR3 is TGTGCCAGCCGAAACAGGGTGAGGACTGAAGCTTTCTTT.